The table lists the clone carrying this T cell receptor (beta chain) with many counts. Its target is not known. This sample stems from a study of shared clonotypes between healthy human individuals. On the study more broadly: Three CD4 naive, three CD4 memory, two CD8 naive and one CD8 memory plate were used per donor.

General study points: In general, naive subsets displayed greater estimated richness than memory subsets did. Unshared clonotypes carried lower generation probabilities than those common to all four donors.

Sorted-subset replicate PCRs used 200 ng DNA, 30,000 or so T cell genomes. Sequencing was performed with immunoSEQ multiplex PCR; in TCRdb, only in-frame clones are kept and a portion is missing. The sample holds some 1,100,000 clones; approximately 78% are singletons and the top ten take about 0.52%. Sequencing input: memory CD4+ T cells from PBMCs. As to subset: CD45RA-negative fraction. The TCR originated in a man aged 18 to 30 in good health. Some clones in this sample may be carry-over from other donors' samples.

This CDR3 reads CASSDYNEQFF. The CDR3 nucleotides are TGTGCCAGCAGCGACTACAATGAGCAGTTCTTC. J is TRBJ2-1 and V is TRBV5-4; the D is unclear. Germline V gives CDR1 SGHNT, CDR2 YYREEE (reference sequence). V was shortened by 4 bases and J by 3 bases, with 2 bases between the two germline ends. This CDR3 has 11 residues.